These 30 T cell receptor beta chains were sequenced from one sample in a study of graft-versus-host responses after intestinal transplantation. Assay used: immunoSEQ multiplex PCR; TCRdb lists only in-frame clones, some missing. The data hold around 13,000 clones, with approximately 40% observed a single time. Sequenced material: alloreactive CD4+ T cells from a mixed lymphocyte reaction culture, taken before intestinal transplant. The subset was: CFSE-low proliferating T cells sorted from approximately six-day pre-transplant mixed lymphocyte reaction (GvH or HvG direction). The source is a human patient who received an intestinal transplant.

The chain joins TRBV30 to TRBJ2-7, with a weak D call TRBD1 (7 bases). Germline loops: CDR1 GTSNPN, CDR2 SVGIG (reference sequence). This CDR3 region has 16 residues. Trimming removed 3 bases from V and 2 bases from J, with 20 bases in between. The CDR3 is CAWRGPHRGGTYEQYF. The CDR3 DNA sequence: TGTGCCTGGAGAGGTCCCCACAGGGGAGGCACCTACGAGCAGTACTTC.

The chain carries TRBV6-6 and TRBJ2-1; D is possibly TRBD1 (5 bases). This CDR3 has 16 residues. The germline gives CDR1 MNHNY, CDR2 SVGAGI (reference sequence). Trimming removed 2 bases from V and 2 bases from J, with 13 bases in between. CDR3 sequence reads: CASSYPAGNPYNEQFF. The CDR3 region has the DNA TGTGCCAGCAGTTACCCCGCAGGGAACCCCTACAATGAGCAGTTCTTC.

The rearrangement links TRBV5-4 to TRBJ2-7; D gene ambiguous. Germline V gene data show CDR1 as SGHNT and CDR2 as YYREEE (reference sequence). V lost 0 bases and J 1 base, leaving 14 bases between the germline ends. The CDR3 runs to 16 residues. The CDR3, as DNA: TGTGCCAGCAGCTTGGATCTAACCGGGTATTCCTACGAGCAGTACTTC. This translates into CASSLDLTGYSYEQYF.

The chain is built from TRBV5-6 and TRBJ2-5; 8 nucleotides line up with TRBD1. V lost 1 base, J lost 4 bases, and 0 bases stayed unmatched. The CDR3 loop spans 13 amino acids. CDR1 and CDR2 from the germline V gene are SGHDT and YYEEEE. CDR3 bases: TGTGCCAGCAGCTTGACAGGGGGAGAGACCCAGTACTTC. Amino acid sequence: CASSLTGGETQYF.

The chain combines TRBV11-2 with TRBJ1-4; 8 nucleotides align to TRBD1. V was clipped by 2 bases and J by 8 bases; unmatched bases: 4. Germline CDR1 is SGHAT and CDR2 is FQNNGV. The length of the CDR3 is 14 residues. The CDR3 sequence: CASSLSGGGEKLFF. The CDR3 region has the DNA TGTGCCAGCAGCTTATCAGGGGGCGGGGAAAAACTGTTTTTT.

This chain links TRBV6-6 with TRBJ1-2; maybe TRBD1 (6 bases). This CDR3 contains 14 residues. V lost 4 bases and J lost 2, with 11 bases in between. The germline CDR1 and CDR2 sequences are MNHNY and SVGAGI (reference sequence). The CDR3 protein is CASSSSTGNYGYTF. The CDR3, as DNA: TGTGCCAGCAGTTCTTCTACAGGGAACTATGGCTACACCTTC.

The chain combines TRBV7-7 with TRBJ1-4, with D unresolved. Trimming took 5 bases from V and 8 from J, leaving 12 bases between them. Germline-derived CDR1 and CDR2 are SSHAT and FNYEAQ (reference sequence). The CDR3 runs 13 residues. The CDR3 sequence is CASSTWEGEKLFF. The CDR3 nucleotides are TGTGCCAGCAGCACCTGGGAGGGAGAAAAACTGTTTTTT.

This chain joins TRBV12-5 and TRBJ1-1; D gene uncertain. Deletions cut 7 bases from V and 2 bases from J, with 5 bases between. This CDR3 region has 11 residues. The V gene's germline CDR1 is LGHNT and CDR2 FRNRAP. DNA for the CDR3: TGTGCTAGTGTCCGTAACACTGAAGCTTTCTTT. This gives the protein CASVRNTEAFF.

There are a few counts of this clone. This chain joins TRBV7-2 and TRBJ2-5; TRBD2 agrees at 14 bases. The CDR3 has 15 residues. J gave up 5 bases and V 4 bases, and 3 bases lay outside the gene matches. CDR1 SGHTA and CDR2 FQGNSA come from the germline V gene. The chain's CDR3 is CASSSRLAGGETQYF. The CDR3 DNA reads as TGTGCCAGCAGCTCCAGACTAGCGGGGGGGGAGACCCAGTACTTC.

The rearrangement links TRBV30 to TRBJ1-2; no reliable D call. With 1 base removed from V and 8 bases from J, the gap between germline ends came to 8 bases. The CDR3 loop spans 11 amino acids. The germline CDR1 and CDR2 sequences are GTSNPN and SVGIG (reference sequence). DNA for the CDR3: TGTGCCTGGAGTGACTGGCGGGGCTACACCTTC. This translates into CAWSDWRGYTF.

The genes are TRBV6-6 and TRBJ1-4, with 7 bases lining up with TRBD1. The CDR3 extends over 16 amino acids. CDR1 and CDR2 from the germline V gene are MNHNY and SVGAGI (reference sequence). After removal of 7 bases from V and 7 bases from J, the junction contained 15 bases not matched to a gene. The CDR3 sequence: CASKVTGPQWSEKLFF. In DNA form, the CDR3 reads TGTGCCAGCAAAGTGACAGGGCCCCAATGGAGTGAAAAACTGTTTTTT.

This clone came up a few times. The chain links TRBV7-9 to TRBJ1-2; weak D call: TRBD1 (6 bases). This CDR3 contains 13 residues. Germline-derived CDR1 and CDR2 are SEHNR and FQNEAQ (reference sequence). V was trimmed by 5 bases and J by 4 bases, leaving 11 bases between them. The CDR3, as DNA: TGTGCCAGCAGCCCTCAGGGGTTCTATGGCTACACCTTC. This codes for CASSPQGFYGYTF. The whole variable domain, remainder taken from reference TRBV7-9 and TRBJ1-2, is DTGVSQNPRHKITKRGQNVTFRCDPISEHNRLYWYRQTLGQGPEFLTYFQNEAQLEKSRLLSDRFSAERPKGSFSTLEIQRTEQGDSAMYLCASSPQGFYGYTFGSGTRLTVV.

By sample fraction, this clone is medium-sized (0.01 to 0.1%). The genes are TRBV7-2 and TRBJ1-4; D gene ambiguous. V dropped 2 bases and J dropped 8 bases, with 15 bases sitting between them. The CDR3 has 15 residues. CDR1 and CDR2 from the germline V gene are SGHTA and FQGNSA. In nucleotides, the CDR3 is TGTGCCAGCAGCTTATTGGGAAGCGAGGGCGAAAAACTGTTTTTT. Translating it yields CASSLLGSEGEKLFF. The full variable domain, in which reference TRBV7-2 and TRBJ1-4 provide the parts outside the CDR3, is GAGVSQSPSNKVTEKGKDVELRCDPISGHTALYWYRQSLGQGLEFLIYFQGNSAPDKSGLPSDRFSAERTGGSVSTLTIQRTQQEDSAVYLCASSLLGSEGEKLFFGSGTQLSVL.

The chain is built from TRBV9 and TRBJ2-1, with 7 bases matching TRBD1. The CDR3 covers 15 residues. V shed 0 bases, J shed 3 bases, and the junction held 3 bases outside the gene matches. Germline loops: CDR1 SGDLS, CDR2 YYNGEE. CDR3 sequence: CASSVGQGHYNEQFF. In DNA, the CDR3 is TGTGCCAGCAGCGTAGGACAGGGACACTACAATGAGCAGTTCTTC.

The chain is built from TRBV5-1 and TRBJ1-3, with a weak D call TRBD1 (6 bases). The CDR3 extends over 16 amino acids. Germline assignment: CDR1 SGHRS and CDR2 YFSETQ. Trimming took off 3 bases at V and 0 bases at J, with 13 bases between the two ends. The DNA of the CDR3 is TGCGCCAGCAGCTCCGTCCCACAGGGCTCTGGAAACACCATATATTTT. As protein: CASSSVPQGSGNTIYF.

V and J are TRBV21-1 and TRBJ2-5; the table's D call, TRBD2, has no DNA check behind it. TRBV21-1 is assigned pseudogene status. The CDR3 has 16 amino acids. CDR3 nucleotide sequence: TGTGCCAGCAGCACTTTTCTAGCGGCCTTAAGAGAGACCCAGTACTTC. Protein sequence: CASSTFLAALRETQYF.

This clone is termed medium-sized (0.01 to 0.1%). The V call is TRBV27, the J call TRBJ1-5; 9 nucleotides align to TRBD1. Losses at the gene ends were 5 bases for V and 7 bases for J; bases not matched to a gene: 6. This CDR3 has 14 amino acids. Germline V gene lookup returns CDR1 MNHEY and CDR2 SMNVEV (reference sequence). The CDR3 nucleotides are TGTGCCAGCAGTCCCCGGACAGGGGAGCAGCCCCAGCATTTT. Translated, it gives CASSPRTGEQPQHF.

This clone was counted only a few times. V usage is TRBV11-3 and J usage is TRBJ2-4, with D maybe TRBD2 (6 bases). This CDR3 has 14 residues. V dropped 5 bases and J dropped 6 bases, with 14 bases sitting between them. Germline CDR1 is SGHNT and CDR2 is YENEEA. CDR3 amino acids: CASSRGGGANIQYF. Here the CDR3 DNA reads TGTGCCAGCAGCCGTGGTGGAGGGGCAAACATTCAGTACTTC.

The chain is built from TRBV7-2 and TRBJ2-3, with 16 nucleotides matching TRBD2. CDR1 is SGHTA, CDR2 FQGNSA, per germline. The CDR3 is 18 residues long. The ends lost 5 bases at V and 4 bases at J; junction bases unmatched: 9. CDR3 DNA: TGTGCCAGCAGCCTAACGGGACTAGCGGGGGGGCCCCCAGATACGCAGTATTTT. It yields the protein CASSLTGLAGGPPDTQYF.

The rearrangement links TRBV25-1 to TRBJ1-4; 8 bases agree with TRBD1. The CDR3 extends over 16 amino acids. V gave up 1 base and J gave up 8 bases; unmatched junction bases: 9. Per germline, CDR1 MGHDK and CDR2 SYGVNS. CDR3 sequence: CASSESYNRGSEKLFF. CDR3 nucleotides: TGTGCCAGCAGTGAATCATACAACAGGGGGTCAGAAAAACTGTTTTTT.

The chain is built from TRBV9 and TRBJ2-1, with 11 bases lining up with TRBD2. The length of the CDR3 is 20 residues. CDR1 and CDR2 from the germline V gene are SGDLS and YYNGEE. J gave up 2 bases and V 2 bases, and 15 bases lay outside the gene matches. Here the CDR3 reads CASSVDLPPMTSGTYNEQFF. In DNA form, the CDR3 reads TGTGCCAGCAGCGTCGACTTGCCCCCTATGACTAGCGGGACCTACAATGAGCAGTTCTTC.

DNA of the CDR3: TGTGCCAGCACACAGGTTTCGAACACCGGGGAGCTGTTTTTT. Translation: CASTQVSNTGELFF. The chain combines TRBV19 with TRBJ2-2; a weak D match, TRBD1 (5 bases). V lost 9 bases, J lost 0 bases, and 11 bases lay in between. CDR1 and CDR2 from the germline V gene are LNHDA and SQIVND (reference sequence). The CDR3 contains 14 residues.

This clone is labeled as medium-sized. The V call is TRBV6-6, the J call TRBJ2-2; D is undetermined. V lost 4 bases, J lost 6 bases, and 6 bases lay in between. CDR1 is MNHNY and CDR2 is SVGAGI in the germline V gene (reference sequence). The CDR3 is 12 residues long. The DNA of the CDR3 is TGTGCCAGCAGTTCCCCGGCCGGGGAGCTGTTTTTT. The encoded protein is CASSSPAGELFF.

The rearrangement links TRBV29-1 to TRBJ1-5; TRBD1 might be the D (6 bases). Trimming removed 0 bases at V and 2 bases at J, with 20 bases between. Per germline, CDR1 SQVTM and CDR2 ANQGSEA. The CDR3 sequence is 18 residues long. This CDR3 reads CSVEDRGHIPVGNQPQHF. In DNA, the CDR3 is TGCAGCGTTGAAGATAGGGGACACATCCCAGTTGGCAATCAGCCCCAGCATTTT.

The rearrangement uses TRBV18 and TRBJ1-5; D gene uncertain. Trimming cost V 4 bases and J 8 bases, with 12 bases left between them. This CDR3 spans 13 amino acids. From germline, CDR1 is KGHSH and CDR2 LQKENI. The CDR3 region has the DNA TGTGCCAGCTCACTTTCGGGAATTGAGCCCCAGCATTTT. It is translated as CASSLSGIEPQHF.

V gene TRBV5-1 combines with J gene TRBJ1-5; 10 bases line up with TRBD1. The CDR3 spans 16 residues. Per the germline V gene, CDR1 is SGHRS and CDR2 is YFSETQ. V was pared by 0 bases and J by 1 base, with 1 base of the junction left unmatched. The CDR3: CASSLGTGGSNQPQHF. The CDR3 nucleotides are TGCGCCAGCAGCTTGGGGACAGGGGGGAGCAATCAGCCCCAGCATTTT. Filled out from reference TRBV5-1 and TRBJ1-5, the complete variable domain reads KAGVTQTPRYLIKTRGQQVTLSCSPISGHRSVSWYQQTPGQGLQFLFEYFSETQRNKGNFPGRFSGRQFSNSRSEMNVSTLELGDSALYLCASSLGTGGSNQPQHFGDGTRLSIL.

This clone was found a few times. The V gene is TRBV10-3, the J gene TRBJ1-1; 9 bases are a match to TRBD1. Germline lookup yields CDR1 ENHRY and CDR2 SYGVKD. The CDR3 runs 15 residues. Unmatched junction bases numbered 6, after V lost 3 bases and J lost 4 bases. The CDR3: CAISEGGTGLTEAFF. CDR3 DNA sequence: TGTGCCATCAGTGAAGGGGGGACAGGGCTCACTGAAGCTTTCTTT.

The sample holds a few counts of this clone. V is TRBV2 and J is TRBJ1-5; D unclear. Trimming pared 4 bases from V and 2 bases from J, leaving 12 bases between. The CDR3 consists of 15 residues. In germline, CDR1 is SNHLY, CDR2 FYNNEI. CDR3 in DNA: TGTGCCAGCAGTGGGGGAGCGTTGGGCAATCAGCCCCAGCATTTT. It codes for CASSGGALGNQPQHF.

DNA for the CDR3: TGTGCCAGCTCACCCGGGACAGTCAACACTGAAGCTTTCTTT. Protein sequence: CASSPGTVNTEAFF. The genes are TRBV18 and TRBJ1-1, with 7 bases fitting TRBD1. With 3 bases clipped from V and 2 bases from J, the junction kept 3 bases outside the gene matches. The CDR3 loop spans 14 amino acids. Germline V gene lookup returns CDR1 KGHSH and CDR2 LQKENI.

This clone has just a few counts. The V gene is TRBV18, the J gene TRBJ1-6; 11 nucleotides match TRBD1. Germline-derived CDR1 and CDR2 are KGHSH and LQKENI. V trimming: 10 bases; J trimming: 9 bases; junction bases outside the gene matches: 5. This CDR3 spans 13 amino acids. This CDR3 is CATKGQGGSPLHF. CDR3 in DNA: TGTGCCACGAAGGGACAGGGGGGTTCACCCCTCCACTTT.